The clone carrying this T cell receptor beta chain was found once. Its antigen is currently unknown. Germline V gene lookup returns CDR1 LGHNA and CDR2 YSLEER. The CDR3 loop spans 17 amino acids. V gave up 0 bases and J gave up 4 bases, with 18 bases separating them. In the PCR, 60 Vbeta and 13 Jbeta primers were used. The table came from immunoSEQ multiplex PCR; TCRdb's copy has only in-frame clones and leaves some out. The sample has roughly 80,000 clones; about four fifths are singletons. This sample is part of a study of cytomegalovirus exposure and HLA in healthy donors. General study findings and limits: A later analysis revealed that TCR association rates differed between HLA loci, peaking at DRB1 and bottoming out at HLA-C.

The chain uses TRBV4-3 and TRBJ2-5, with D perhaps matching TRBD1 (6 bases). This receptor was identified in a woman aged 25 to 39 in good health and CMV-seronegative. Sequenced input: PBMCs. Here the CDR3 reads CASSQDQVGQMRETQYF. The CDR3 DNA follows: TGCGCCAGCAGCCAAGATCAAGTAGGACAGATGAGAGAGACCCAGTACTTC.